These 30 T cell receptor beta chains were sequenced from one sample in a study of sequential checkpoint blockade in melanoma. Treatment described: randomized to nivolumab then ipilimumab (arm A) or the reverse (arm B). The data were produced by immunoSEQ multiplex PCR, yet TCRdb's version contains in-frame clones alone and is incomplete. The table has roughly 16,000 clones, 60% to 75% seen once. The sequenced sample was CD8+ T cells sorted from blood (inferred from file names), obtained from a patient given nivolumab and ipilimumab in sequence. The origin of the receptors is a human donor with melanoma.

The chain couples TRBV4-1 to TRBJ1-5, with a weak D call TRBD1 (5 bases). Trimming pared 5 bases from V and 4 bases from J, leaving 24 bases between. CDR3 length: 18 amino acids. Germline CDR1 is MGHRA and CDR2 is YSYEKL. CDR3 DNA sequence: TGCGCCAGCAGCTATATCTTCGGGGGGGGAGTTGGAAATCAGCCCCAGCATTTT. Translating it yields CASSYIFGGGVGNQPQHF.

For the CDR3, the DNA is TGTGCCAGCAGCCAAGGGGAAGACAGGGACAGCGGGGAGCTGTTTTTT. Its translation is CASSQGEDRDSGELFF. V usage is TRBV21-1 and J usage is TRBJ2-2; the table's TRBD1 call for D was not verified on the DNA. TRBV21-1 is assigned pseudogene status. The CDR3 runs to 16 residues.

In its sample, this clone ranks as medium-sized. The chain has TRBV9 and TRBJ2-7; 9 bases match TRBD1. Germline V gives CDR1 SGDLS, CDR2 YYNGEE. The J segment lost 2 bases and the V segment lost 3 bases, leaving 0 bases of the junction unmatched. The CDR3 runs 13 residues. CDR3 DNA: TGTGCCAGCAGCGGACAGGGGGCCTACGAGCAGTACTTC. Its protein product is CASSGQGAYEQYF.

The chain recombines TRBV6-6 with TRBJ2-7, with D possibly TRBD2 on 5 matching bases. Trimming pared 6 bases from V and 3 bases from J, leaving 15 bases between. The V gene's germline CDR1 is MNHNY and CDR2 SVGAGI (reference sequence). CDR3 length: 14 residues. The CDR3 DNA follows: TGTGCCAGCAGCCCCGGGGTAGCTATCTACGAGCAGTACTTC. It translates to CASSPGVAIYEQYF.

The chain couples TRBV27 to TRBJ2-1; a possible D gene is TRBD2 (5 bases). Deletions cut 4 bases from V and 8 bases from J, with 27 bases between. CDR1 and CDR2 (germline): MNHEY, SMNVEV (reference sequence). The CDR3 totals 18 residues. The chain's CDR3 is CASSSQPPAGRFSDEQFF. The DNA of the CDR3 is TGTGCCAGCAGTTCACAACCCCCGGCAGGACGTTTTAGCGATGAGCAGTTCTTC.

This sequence joins TRBV9 and TRBJ2-1; TRBD2 might be the D (7 bases). V lost 6 bases, J lost 6 bases, and 16 bases lay in between. CDR3 length equals 14 residues. Germline lookup yields CDR1 SGDLS and CDR2 YYNGEE. Here the CDR3 DNA reads TGTGCCAGCACCCTAGGGGGGGGCACCAATGAGCAGTTCTTC. Translated: CASTLGGGTNEQFF.

V usage is TRBV7-2 and J usage is TRBJ1-5; 9 bases fit TRBD1. The ends lost 5 bases at V and 3 bases at J; junction bases unmatched: 14. CDR3 length: 18 amino acids. Germline V gene data show CDR1 as SGHTA and CDR2 as FQGNSA. The CDR3, as DNA: TGTGCCAGCAGCGACACCGCGAGTGGGACAGGGATCAATCAGCCCCAGCATTTT. This gives the protein CASSDTASGTGINQPQHF.

V is TRBV30 and J is TRBJ2-3, with 12 nucleotides matching TRBD1. The CDR3 is made up of 16 amino acids. The germline gives CDR1 GTSNPN, CDR2 SVGIG (reference sequence). J gave up 5 bases and V 0 bases, and 6 bases lay outside the gene matches. CDR3: CAWSVRDRGHGDTQYF. Written as DNA, the CDR3 is TGTGCCTGGAGTGTACGGGACAGGGGGCACGGAGATACGCAGTATTTT.

J is TRBJ2-2 and V is TRBV7-2; TRBD1 aligns across 9 bases. CDR3 size: 13 residues. The ends lost 5 bases at V and 9 bases at J; junction bases unmatched: 4. Germline V gene data show CDR1 as SGHTA and CDR2 as FQGNSA. The CDR3, as DNA: TGTGCCAGCAGCGCAACAGGGGGCCGGGAGCTGTTTTTT. Residues: CASSATGGRELFF. Variable domain in full (rest from reference TRBV7-2 and TRBJ2-2): GAGVSQSPSNKVTEKGKDVELRCDPISGHTALYWYRQSLGQGLEFLIYFQGNSAPDKSGLPSDRFSAERTGGSVSTLTIQRTQQEDSAVYLCASSATGGRELFFGEGSRLTVL.

This clone was counted between two and nine times. The chain is built from TRBV19 and TRBJ1-3; the match to TRBD1 covers 9 bases. With 5 bases clipped from V and 4 bases from J, the junction kept 6 bases outside the gene matches. Germline lookup yields CDR1 LNHDA and CDR2 SQIVND (reference sequence). The CDR3 sequence is 15 residues long. CDR3 sequence reads: CASSLDRGAGNTIYF. CDR3 in DNA: TGTGCCAGTAGTCTGGACAGGGGTGCCGGAAACACCATATATTTT.

The DNA of the CDR3 is TGCAGTGCTAGAGAGACAGGCCAAAACACCTTC. Translated, it gives CSARETGQNTF. This chain uses TRBV20-1 with TRBJ1-2, with a weak D call TRBD1 (6 bases). The CDR3 covers 11 residues. The V end was cut by 0 bases, the J end by 12 bases, with 11 bases between. Germline values: CDR1 DFQATT, CDR2 SNEGSKA (reference sequence).

This clone was observed a few times. The chain carries TRBV10-3 and TRBJ2-7; 7 bases match TRBD1. This CDR3 is 16 amino acids long. Germline assignment: CDR1 ENHRY and CDR2 SYGVKD. Trimming cost V 10 bases and J 3 bases; bases outside gene matches: 18. The CDR3 coding sequence is TGTGCCAGCCTTCCCACCGGGACAGTAGGGGACTACGAGCAGTACTTC. It specifies CASLPTGTVGDYEQYF.

This clone showed up just once. The CDR3 loop is CASSPSTGANTGELFF. In DNA, the CDR3 is TGTGCCAGCAGCCCTAGTACAGGGGCGAACACCGGGGAGCTGTTTTTT. The chain links TRBV7-3 to TRBJ2-2; 7 positions agree with TRBD1. From germline, CDR1 is SGHTA and CDR2 FQGTGA. CDR3 length equals 16 residues. With 5 bases clipped from V and 0 bases from J, the junction kept 6 bases outside the gene matches.

J is TRBJ2-3 and V is TRBV14, with 12 bases fitting TRBD2. The ends lost 5 bases at V and 4 bases at J; junction bases unmatched: 10. Germline V CDR1 and CDR2: SGHDN, FVKESK. This CDR3 is built from 17 residues. DNA of the CDR3: TGTGCCAGCAGCTGGCTAGCGGGAGGGCCCCAGGCAGATACGCAGTATTTT. Amino acids: CASSWLAGGPQADTQYF.

The chain is built from TRBV19 and TRBJ1-5, with a possible D match to TRBD1 (5 bases). The CDR3 sequence is 12 residues long. The V end lost 6 bases, the J end lost 2 bases, and 5 bases lay between the germline ends. Germline V lookup: CDR1 LNHDA, CDR2 SQIVND (reference sequence). CDR3 region: CASRTGNQPQHF. The CDR3 DNA reads as TGTGCCAGTAGGACAGGCAATCAGCCCCAGCATTTT.

This clone was counted a single time. The chain recombines TRBV7-9 with TRBJ2-7, with 12 positions matching TRBD1. CDR3 length equals 15 residues. The V segment lost 5 bases and the J segment 5 bases; nucleotides outside the gene matches: 7. CDR1 is SEHNR and CDR2 is FQNEAQ in the germline V gene (reference sequence). Written as DNA, the CDR3 is TGTGCCAGCAGCCCAGGGGACAGGGGGCTCAACGAGCAGTACTTC. Translated: CASSPGDRGLNEQYF.

The table lists this clone with a count of one. CDR3 nucleotides: TGTGCCAGCAGCCCCCACAGGGCATCTGATGGCTACACCTTC. Protein product: CASSPHRASDGYTF. The chain links TRBV7-9 to TRBJ1-2; D is perhaps TRBD1 (6 bases). V was cut by 5 bases and J by 6 bases, with 16 bases left in between. There are 14 residues in the CDR3. CDR1 and CDR2 from the germline V gene are SEHNR and FQNEAQ (reference sequence).

V and J are TRBV28 and TRBJ2-3, with TRBD2 matching over 12 bases. The CDR3 is made up of 16 amino acids. Germline-derived CDR1 and CDR2 are MDHEN and SYDVKM. Trimming cost V 3 bases and J 4 bases; bases outside gene matches: 5. CDR3 residues: CASSFTLAGGSDTQYF. The CDR3 DNA follows: TGTGCCAGCAGTTTCACACTAGCGGGAGGATCAGATACGCAGTATTTT.

J is TRBJ2-5 and V is TRBV5-4; 9 bases align to TRBD1. The J call may be incorrect, as the DNA end agrees better with TRBJ2-7. This CDR3 has 15 amino acids. Germline V lookup: CDR1 SGHNT, CDR2 YYREEE (reference sequence). CDR3 DNA: TGTGCCAGCAGCTTCTCGGGACAGGGCTCCTACGAGCAGTACTTC. Its translation: CASSFSGQGSYEQYF.

As DNA, the CDR3 is TGTGCCAGCAGTCCGAGTACCGAGCAGTACTTC. This gives the protein CASSPSTEQYF. V and J are TRBV6-5 and TRBJ2-7; no clear D gene. Germline CDR1 MNHEY, CDR2 SVGAGI. This CDR3 has 11 residues. V shed 5 bases and J shed 6 bases, with 8 bases lying between them.

The rearrangement joins TRBV27 to TRBJ1-5; TRBD1 aligns across 8 bases. The CDR3 runs 13 residues. V dropped 6 bases and J dropped 6; count of bases not matched to a gene: 4. Germline V CDR1 and CDR2: MNHEY, SMNVEV (reference sequence). CDR3 sequence: CASRETGVQPQHF. The CDR3 DNA follows: TGTGCCAGCAGGGAGACAGGGGTTCAGCCCCAGCATTTT.

V and J are TRBV7-3 and TRBJ2-7; TRBD1 matches at 7 bases. With 5 bases clipped from V and 5 bases from J, the junction kept 18 bases outside the gene matches. CDR3 length: 17 residues. Germline lookup yields CDR1 SGHTA and CDR2 FQGTGA. The CDR3 sequence: CASSPRSGAGGLDEQYF. CDR3 DNA sequence: TGTGCCAGCAGCCCCCGGTCCGGGGCAGGGGGTTTGGACGAGCAGTACTTC.

The chain couples TRBV9 to TRBJ2-1; 9 bases align to TRBD1. CDR3 size: 16 residues. V shed 0 bases and J 1 base; nucleotides not matched to a gene: 2. Germline loops: CDR1 SGDLS, CDR2 YYNGEE. CDR3: CASSVAGTGSYNEQFF. For the CDR3, the DNA is TGTGCCAGCAGCGTAGCTGGGACAGGGTCCTACAATGAGCAGTTCTTC.

The chain uses TRBV5-4 and TRBJ2-3; 10 bases map to TRBD2. The V gene's germline CDR1 is SGHNT and CDR2 YYREEE (reference sequence). The CDR3 contains 13 residues. V gave up 8 bases and J gave up 5 bases; unmatched junction bases: 5. The CDR3 sequence: CASPGTSEDTQYF. Written as DNA, the CDR3 is TGTGCCAGTCCCGGGACTAGCGAAGATACGCAGTATTTT. The entire variable domain, with the rest obtained from reference TRBV5-4 and TRBJ2-3, is as follows: ETGVTQSPTHLIKTRGQQVTLRCSSQSGHNTVSWYQQALGQGPQFIFQYYREEENGRGNFPPRFSGLQFPNYSSELNVNALELDDSALYLCASPGTSEDTQYFGPGTRLTVL.

This clone has just a few counts. The chain employs TRBV19 and TRBJ2-7; no definite D call. Germline V lookup: CDR1 LNHDA, CDR2 SQIVND (reference sequence). The CDR3 spans 12 residues. The V gene lost 7 bases and the J gene lost 0 bases, with 7 bases spanning the gap. CDR3 nucleotide sequence: TGTGCCAGTATCGGGTCCTCCTACGAGCAGTACTTC. This codes for CASIGSSYEQYF.

This clone showed up just a few times. This probably arose from a read error, given a far larger clone one base away. The CDR3 DNA reads as TGTGCCAGCAGTTTCGGGACAGGGGGCTGGGCCACTGAAGCTTTCTTT. Translated: CASSFGTGGWATEAFF. The genes are TRBV27 and TRBJ1-1, with 12 positions matching TRBD1. Germline V gene data show CDR1 as MNHEY and CDR2 as SMNVEV (reference sequence). Unmatched junction bases numbered 6, after V lost 3 bases and J lost 4 bases. The CDR3 is 16 residues long.

This clone was detected a few times. The chain couples TRBV6-1 to TRBJ2-1; 15 bases align to TRBD2. The CDR3 is made up of 18 amino acids. From germline, CDR1 is MNHNS and CDR2 SASEGT. After removal of 1 base from V and 3 bases from J, the junction contained 4 bases not matched to a gene. As DNA, the CDR3 is TGTGCCAGCAGTGAAGGGGGACTAGCGGGAGGCCTCTACAATGAGCAGTTCTTC. Translating it yields CASSEGGLAGGLYNEQFF.

The rearrangement links TRBV25-1 to TRBJ2-4, with D perhaps TRBD2 (6 bases). The CDR3 has 15 amino acids. From germline, CDR1 is MGHDK and CDR2 SYGVNS. V lost 3 bases and J 4 bases, leaving 13 bases between the germline ends. The CDR3 DNA reads as TGTGCCAGCAGTGAGTCGGACTACCTAAAAAACATTCAGTACTTC. It yields the protein CASSESDYLKNIQYF.

The chain combines TRBV9 with TRBJ2-7, with D perhaps matching TRBD2 (6 bases). Trimming took 4 bases from V and 2 from J, leaving 16 bases between them. Per germline, CDR1 SGDLS and CDR2 YYNGEE. The CDR3 has 15 amino acids. The CDR3 reads CASSPREALPYEQYF. In DNA form, the CDR3 reads TGTGCCAGCAGCCCTAGGGAGGCACTTCCCTACGAGCAGTACTTC.

The chain carries TRBV5-6 and TRBJ2-7; the D is unclear. This CDR3 region has 13 residues. Germline V gene data show CDR1 as SGHDT and CDR2 as YYEEEE. V gave up 4 bases and J gave up 2 bases, with 10 bases separating them. CDR3 amino acids: CASSPGRTYEQYF. The CDR3 bases are TGTGCCAGCAGCCCTGGCCGAACCTACGAGCAGTACTTC.